One and the same sample provided the 20 T cell receptor beta chains below, sequenced in a study of PD-1 blockade in classical Hodgkin lymphoma. The method was immunoSEQ multiplex PCR; TCRdb's version includes in-frame clones alone and lacks a portion of them. The sample consists of fewer than 45,000 clones, around 78% of them appearing once. All trial patients relapsed after autologous stem cell transplantation. The sequencing used peripheral blood mononuclear cells (PBMCs), collected at baseline. These receptors all stem from a human donor with classical Hodgkin lymphoma.

V usage is TRBV10-3 and J usage is TRBJ1-1, with D perhaps TRBD1 (5 bases). Germline-derived CDR1 and CDR2 are ENHRY and SYGVKD. The CDR3 has 13 residues. Trimming cost V 2 bases and J 8 bases, with 12 bases left between them. The CDR3 sequence: CAISEAGPGEAFF. For the CDR3, the DNA is TGTGCCATCAGTGAGGCAGGGCCGGGCGAAGCTTTCTTT.

About this clone: This sequence may be a read error, since a much larger clone differs from it by one base. Other nucleotide sequences from this sample produce the same CDR3. The rearrangement uses TRBV7-9 and TRBJ1-5; D is unclear. V was shortened by 1 base and J by 3 bases, with 4 bases between the two germline ends. Germline-derived CDR1 and CDR2 are SEHNR and FQNEAQ (reference sequence). This CDR3 is 13 amino acids long. The CDR3 DNA sequence: TGTGCCAGCAGCTTAGGTCCCAATCAGCCCCAGCATTTT. Translation: CASSLGPNQPQHF.

The V call is TRBV6-5, the J call TRBJ1-5; no clear D. Between the trimmed V and J ends, which lost 2 bases and 2 bases, there was a span of 7 bases. The CDR3 extends over 14 amino acids. Germline V gene data show CDR1 as MNHEY and CDR2 as SVGAGI. CDR3: CASSYRFGNQPQHF. The DNA of the CDR3 is TGTGCCAGCAGTTACAGGTTCGGCAATCAGCCCCAGCATTTT.

The V gene is TRBV28, the J gene TRBJ2-5; the D is unclear. The CDR3 length is 16 residues. Germline assignment: CDR1 MDHEN and CDR2 SYDVKM. The ends were cut back, 3 bases at V and 3 bases at J, with 17 bases in the middle. The CDR3 region is CASSFPRSALEETQYF. The CDR3 DNA is TGTGCCAGCAGTTTCCCTCGGAGCGCTTTGGAAGAGACCCAGTACTTC. The variable domain in full, completed from reference TRBV28 and TRBJ2-5, reads DVKVTQSSRYLVKRTGEKVFLECVQDMDHENMFWYRQDPGLGLRLIYFSYDVKMKEKGDIPEGYSVSREKKERFSLILESASTNQTSMYLCASSFPRSALEETQYFGPGTRLLVL.

This chain uses TRBV18 with TRBJ1-1, with D perhaps TRBD1 (5 bases). The germline gives CDR1 KGHSH, CDR2 LQKENI. The CDR3 spans 15 residues. V was clipped by 3 bases and J by 1 base, with 12 bases between them. Here the CDR3 reads CASSPYGGRNTEAFF. DNA of the CDR3: TGTGCCAGCTCACCCTATGGGGGGAGGAACACTGAAGCTTTCTTT.

V gene TRBV4-1 combines with J gene TRBJ1-4; D might be TRBD1 (5 bases). V lost 3 bases, J lost 13 bases, and 9 bases lay in between. Germline-derived CDR1 and CDR2 are MGHRA and YSYEKL. The CDR3 runs to 11 residues. DNA of the CDR3: TGCGCCAGCAGCCATGCAGGGTTACTGTTTTTT. It is translated as CASSHAGLLFF.

Remarks on this clone: The same CDR3 can be traced to other DNA sequences in this sample. The chain carries TRBV5-1 and TRBJ2-1, with D unclear. V was pared by 0 bases and J by 2 bases, with 6 bases between. Germline CDR1 is SGHRS and CDR2 is YFSETQ. This CDR3 contains 14 residues. CDR3 residues: CASSLEIPYNEQFF. For the CDR3, the DNA is TGCGCCAGCAGCTTGGAGATTCCCTACAATGAGCAGTTCTTC.

This clone was detected only once. The chain links TRBV5-6 to TRBJ2-4; D possibly uses TRBD1 or TRBD2 (5 bases each). The CDR3 spans 11 residues. Germline V CDR1 and CDR2: SGHDT, YYEEEE. V was pared by 3 bases and J by 10 bases, with 8 bases between. The CDR3 DNA reads as TGTGCCAGCAGCTGGGGGAAAATTCAGTACTTC. Protein: CASSWGKIQYF.

This chain links TRBV5-1 with TRBJ2-7; D remains unclear. The CDR3 is 13 amino acids. Trimming removed 1 base from V and 1 base from J, with 6 bases in between. In germline, CDR1 is SGHRS, CDR2 YFSETQ. The CDR3 protein is CASSLTASYEQYF. The CDR3, as DNA: TGCGCCAGCAGCTTGACAGCGTCCTACGAGCAGTACTTC.

CDR3 residues: CASSSGRRLATGANVLTF. The DNA of the CDR3 is TGTGCCAGTAGTTCAGGGCGCCGGTTGGCCACTGGGGCCAACGTCCTGACTTTC. The chain is built from TRBV19 and TRBJ2-6; a weak D match, TRBD1 (5 bases). Germline values: CDR1 LNHDA, CDR2 SQIVND (reference sequence). V lost 5 bases and J lost 2, with 19 bases in between. The CDR3 contains 18 residues. Complete variable domain (other parts from reference TRBV19 and TRBJ2-6): DGGITQSPKYLFRKEGQNVTLSCEQNLNHDAMYWYRQDPGQGLRLIYYSQIVNDFQKGDIAEGYSVSREKKESFPLTVTSAQKNPTAFYLCASSSGRRLATGANVLTFGAGSRLTVL.

In its sample, this clone was seen a few times. V usage is TRBV29-1 and J usage is TRBJ1-1, with TRBD1 identical over 8 bases. Germline V gene lookup returns CDR1 SQVTM and CDR2 ANQGSEA. J gave up 3 bases and V 4 bases, and 16 bases lay outside the gene matches. The CDR3 has 17 residues. CDR3 loop: CSVVGEFGRGRDTEAFF. The CDR3, as DNA: TGCAGCGTTGTGGGTGAGTTCGGCAGGGGGCGGGACACTGAAGCTTTCTTT.

The rearrangement links TRBV4-3 to TRBJ2-2; D is possibly TRBD1 (7 bases). V dropped 1 base and J dropped 5 bases, with 14 bases sitting between them. Germline-derived CDR1 and CDR2 are LGHNA and YSLEER. CDR3 size: 16 residues. Here the CDR3 DNA reads TGCGCCAGCAGCCAAGGAGTGACAGGGAGGACCGGGGAGCTGTTTTTT. It yields the protein CASSQGVTGRTGELFF.

The chain combines TRBV29-1 with TRBJ2-7; D is perhaps TRBD1 (6 bases). The CDR3 has 12 amino acids. CDR1 is SQVTM and CDR2 is ANQGSEA in the germline V gene. Deletions cut 7 bases from V and 6 bases from J, with 16 bases between. Here the CDR3 DNA reads TGCAGCGCTAAACAGGGATCGGTCGAGCAGTACTTC. Translation: CSAKQGSVEQYF.

J is TRBJ2-3 and V is TRBV14, with a possible D match to TRBD2 (6 bases). Trimming shortened V by 4 bases and J by 6 bases, and 20 bases separated the two germline ends. The length of the CDR3 is 16 residues. CDR1 is SGHDN and CDR2 is FVKESK in the germline V gene. The CDR3 DNA sequence: TGTGCCAGCAGCCCATTGTGGGGAGGTGGTATGGATACGCAGTATTTT. Its protein is CASSPLWGGGMDTQYF. The full variable domain, in which reference TRBV14 and TRBJ2-3 provide the parts outside the CDR3, is EAGVTQFPSHSVIEKGQTVTLRCDPISGHDNLYWYRRVMGKEIKFLLHFVKESKQDESGMPNNRFLAERTGGTYSTLKVQPAELEDSGVYFCASSPLWGGGMDTQYFGPGTRLTVL.

The chain has TRBV28 and TRBJ2-3; 8 bases map to TRBD2. Unmatched junction bases numbered 9, after V lost 7 bases and J lost 0 bases. The germline CDR1 and CDR2 sequences are MDHEN and SYDVKM. The CDR3 is 16 amino acids. The DNA of the CDR3 is TGTGCCAGCACCTTCGTAGCGGGAAGTAGCACAGATACGCAGTATTTT. Amino acids: CASTFVAGSSTDTQYF.

The DNA of the CDR3 is TGTGCCAGCAGTTACTCACGGGGTTCCAACACCTTC. This codes for CASSYSRGSNTF. The chain links TRBV6-6 to TRBJ1-2; unclear D gene. This CDR3 comprises 12 residues. CDR1 is MNHNY and CDR2 is SVGAGI in the germline V gene (reference sequence). V dropped 0 bases and J dropped 12 bases, with 11 bases sitting between them.

The chain has TRBV20-1 and TRBJ2-1; 9 nucleotides match TRBD1. Losses at the gene ends were 3 bases for V and 12 bases for J; bases not matched to a gene: 3. Germline CDR1 reads DFQATT; CDR2 reads SNEGSKA (reference sequence). There are 11 residues in the CDR3. The CDR3 here is CSARDRGGQFF. As DNA, the CDR3 is TGCAGTGCTAGGGACAGGGGCGGGCAGTTCTTC.

The J gene is TRBJ2-2, the V gene TRBV9; 8 bases align to TRBD1. Germline CDR1 and CDR2: SGDLS and YYNGEE. V lost 0 bases to trimming and J lost 2 bases; unmatched junction nucleotides: 3. The CDR3 length is 16 residues. This chain's CDR3 is CASSVATGGNTGELFF. CDR3 DNA: TGTGCCAGCAGCGTAGCAACAGGGGGTAACACCGGGGAGCTGTTTTTT.

The chain couples TRBV2 to TRBJ1-4; D not resolved. The CDR3 has 11 amino acids. Germline values: CDR1 SNHLY, CDR2 FYNNEI. V lost 8 bases and J lost 8, with 9 bases in between. The CDR3: CASVGNEKLFF. CDR3 DNA: TGTGCCAGCGTCGGGAACGAAAAACTGTTTTTT.

This clone was seen more than once but under ten times. The CDR3 DNA reads as TGCGCCAGCTCACCCGGAGAGAATCAGCCCCAGCATTTT. This sequence encodes CASSPGENQPQHF. The chain employs TRBV5-1 and TRBJ1-5; D is ambiguous. Trimming stripped 7 bases from V and 4 bases from J, with 12 bases between. The length of the CDR3 is 13 residues. Germline CDR1 and CDR2: SGHRS and YFSETQ.